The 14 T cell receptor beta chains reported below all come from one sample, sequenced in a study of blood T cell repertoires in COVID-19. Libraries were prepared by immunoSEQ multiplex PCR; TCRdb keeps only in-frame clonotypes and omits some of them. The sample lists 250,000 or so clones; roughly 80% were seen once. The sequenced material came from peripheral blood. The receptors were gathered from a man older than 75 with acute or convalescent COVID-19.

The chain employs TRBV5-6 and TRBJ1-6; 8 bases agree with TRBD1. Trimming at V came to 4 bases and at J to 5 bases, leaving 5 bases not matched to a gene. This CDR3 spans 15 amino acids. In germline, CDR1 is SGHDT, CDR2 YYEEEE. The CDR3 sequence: CASSPRTGHNSPLHF. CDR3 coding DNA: TGTGCCAGCAGCCCTCGGACAGGGCATAATTCACCCCTCCACTTT.

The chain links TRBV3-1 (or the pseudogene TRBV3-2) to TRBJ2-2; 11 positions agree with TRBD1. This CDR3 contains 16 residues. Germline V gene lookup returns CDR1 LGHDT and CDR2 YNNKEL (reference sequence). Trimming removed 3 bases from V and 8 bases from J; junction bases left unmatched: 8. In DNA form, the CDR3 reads TGTGCCAGCAGCCATGCTGGGACAGGGGGTTCGGGGGAGCTGTTTTTT. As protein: CASSHAGTGGSGELFF.

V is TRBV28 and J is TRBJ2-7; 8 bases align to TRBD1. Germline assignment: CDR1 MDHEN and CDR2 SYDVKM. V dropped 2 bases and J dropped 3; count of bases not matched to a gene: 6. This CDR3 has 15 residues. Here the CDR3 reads CASSLARTGLYEQYF. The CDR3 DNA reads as TGTGCCAGCAGTTTAGCCCGGACAGGGCTCTACGAGCAGTACTTC.

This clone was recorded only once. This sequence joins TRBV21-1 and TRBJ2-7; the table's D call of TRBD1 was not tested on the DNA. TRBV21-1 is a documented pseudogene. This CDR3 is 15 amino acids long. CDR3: CASRGGDRGSYEQYF. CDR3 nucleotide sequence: TGTGCCAGTAGGGGAGGGGACAGGGGCTCCTACGAGCAGTACTTC.

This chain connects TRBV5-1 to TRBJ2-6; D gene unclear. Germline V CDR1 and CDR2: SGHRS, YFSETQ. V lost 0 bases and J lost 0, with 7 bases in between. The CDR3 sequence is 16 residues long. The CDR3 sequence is CASSLDGSSGANVLTF. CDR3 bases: TGCGCCAGCAGCTTGGACGGTAGCTCTGGGGCCAACGTCCTGACTTTC. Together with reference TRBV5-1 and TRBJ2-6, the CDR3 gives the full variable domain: KAGVTQTPRYLIKTRGQQVTLSCSPISGHRSVSWYQQTPGQGLQFLFEYFSETQRNKGNFPGRFSGRQFSNSRSEMNVSTLELGDSALYLCASSLDGSSGANVLTFGAGSRLTVL.

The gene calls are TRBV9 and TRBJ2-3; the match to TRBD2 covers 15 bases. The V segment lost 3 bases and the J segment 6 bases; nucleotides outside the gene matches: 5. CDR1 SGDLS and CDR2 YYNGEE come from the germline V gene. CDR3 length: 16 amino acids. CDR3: CASSAYGLAGGDTQYF. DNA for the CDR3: TGTGCCAGCAGCGCCTATGGACTAGCGGGAGGGGATACGCAGTATTTT. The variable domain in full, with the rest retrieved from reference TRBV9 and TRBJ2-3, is DSGVTQTPKHLITATGQRVTLRCSPRSGDLSVYWYQQSLDQGLQFLIQYYNGEERAKGNILERFSAQQFPDLHSELNLSSLELGDSALYFCASSAYGLAGGDTQYFGPGTRLTVL.

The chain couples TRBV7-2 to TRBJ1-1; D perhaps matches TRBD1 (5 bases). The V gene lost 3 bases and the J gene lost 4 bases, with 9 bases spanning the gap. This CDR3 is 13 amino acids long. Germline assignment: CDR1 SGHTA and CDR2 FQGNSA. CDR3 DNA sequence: TGTGCCAGCAGCTTGCGGGGGGGCACTGAAGCTTTCTTT. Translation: CASSLRGGTEAFF.

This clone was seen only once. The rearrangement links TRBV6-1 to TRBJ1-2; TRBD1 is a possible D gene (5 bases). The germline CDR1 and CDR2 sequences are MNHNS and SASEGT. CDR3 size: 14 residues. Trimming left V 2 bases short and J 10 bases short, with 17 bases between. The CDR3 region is CASSEQGGRNPYTF. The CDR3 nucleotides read TGTGCCAGCAGTGAACAGGGAGGGAGGAACCCCTACACCTTC.

CDR3 DNA: TGTGCCAGCACCGAAGGGGAGGAGTTGGGCTACGAGCAGTACTTC. It codes for CASTEGEELGYEQYF. The rearrangement links TRBV11-2 to TRBJ2-7; D possibly corresponds to TRBD2 (6 bases). The CDR3 runs to 15 residues. V was clipped by 7 bases and J by 3 bases, with 19 bases between them. CDR1 and CDR2 from the germline V gene are SGHAT and FQNNGV. Drawing the rest from reference TRBV11-2 and TRBJ2-7, the complete variable domain is EAGVAQSPRYKIIEKRQSVAFWCNPISGHATLYWYQQILGQGPKLLIQFQNNGVVDDSQLPKDRFSAERLKGVDSTLKIQPAKLEDSAVYLCASTEGEELGYEQYFGPGTRLTVT.

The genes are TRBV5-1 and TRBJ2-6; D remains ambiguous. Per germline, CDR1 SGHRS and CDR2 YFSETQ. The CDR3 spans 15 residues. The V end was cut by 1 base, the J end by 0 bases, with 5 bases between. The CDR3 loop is CASSLLISGANVLTF. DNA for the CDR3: TGCGCCAGCAGCTTGTTAATCTCTGGGGCCAACGTCCTGACTTTC.

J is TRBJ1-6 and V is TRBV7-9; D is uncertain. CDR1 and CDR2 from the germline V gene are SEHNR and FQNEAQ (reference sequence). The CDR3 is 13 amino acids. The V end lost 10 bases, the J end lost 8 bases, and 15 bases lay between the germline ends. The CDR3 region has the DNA TGTGCCACTAGGACTCTGCCTGATTCACCCCTCCACTTT. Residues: CATRTLPDSPLHF.

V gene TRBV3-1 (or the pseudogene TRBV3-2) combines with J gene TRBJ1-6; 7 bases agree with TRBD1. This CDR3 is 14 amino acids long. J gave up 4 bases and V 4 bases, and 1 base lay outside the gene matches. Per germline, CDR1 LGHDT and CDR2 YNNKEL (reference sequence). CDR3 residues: CASSPGQYNSPLHF. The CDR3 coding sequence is TGTGCCAGCAGCCCGGGACAGTATAATTCACCCCTCCACTTT.

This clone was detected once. CDR3 bases: TGTGCCAGTACCAACGGCGGGTCCAACTCTGGAAACACCATATATTTT. Its protein product is CASTNGGSNSGNTIYF. The chain joins TRBV19 to TRBJ1-3; the D is unclear. The CDR3 is 16 amino acids. Germline V gene sequence: CDR1 LNHDA, CDR2 SQIVND (reference sequence). The V and J ends lost 7 bases and 0 bases respectively, with 16 bases between them.

CDR3 nucleotide sequence: TGTGCCAGCAGCGATAGTAACAGGGGCAATGAGCAGTTCTTC. It translates to CASSDSNRGNEQFF. This sequence joins TRBV7-9 and TRBJ2-1; 7 nucleotides agree with TRBD1. The CDR3 spans 14 residues. J gave up 6 bases and V 5 bases, and 7 bases lay outside the gene matches. Germline V gene sequence: CDR1 SEHNR, CDR2 FQNEAQ (reference sequence).